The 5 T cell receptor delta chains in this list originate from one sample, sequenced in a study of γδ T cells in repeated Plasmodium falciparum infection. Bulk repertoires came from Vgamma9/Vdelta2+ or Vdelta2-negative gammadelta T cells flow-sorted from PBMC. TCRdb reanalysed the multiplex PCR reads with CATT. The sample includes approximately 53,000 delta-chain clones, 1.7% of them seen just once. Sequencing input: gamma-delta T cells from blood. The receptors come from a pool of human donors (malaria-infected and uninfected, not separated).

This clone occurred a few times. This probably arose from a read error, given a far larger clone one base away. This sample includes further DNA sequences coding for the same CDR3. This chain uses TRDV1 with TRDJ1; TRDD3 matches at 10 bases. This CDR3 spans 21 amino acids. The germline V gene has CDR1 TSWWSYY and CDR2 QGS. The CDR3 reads CALGESLPYWGIPPNTDKLIF. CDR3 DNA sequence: TGTGCTCTCGGGGAATCCCTCCCTTACTGGGGGATCCCTCCTAACACCGATAAACTCATCTTT.

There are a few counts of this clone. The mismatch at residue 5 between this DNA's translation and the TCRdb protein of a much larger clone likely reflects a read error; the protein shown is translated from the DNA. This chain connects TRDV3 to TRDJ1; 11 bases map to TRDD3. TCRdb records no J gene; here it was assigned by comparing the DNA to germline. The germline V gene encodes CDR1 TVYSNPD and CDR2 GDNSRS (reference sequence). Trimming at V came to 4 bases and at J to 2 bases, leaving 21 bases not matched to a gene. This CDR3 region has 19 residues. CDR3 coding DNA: TGTGCCTCCGAGGGGCCCGGTTGGGGGATACGCGGACAAACCGATAAACTCATCTTT. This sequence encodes CASEGPGWGIRGQTDKLIF.

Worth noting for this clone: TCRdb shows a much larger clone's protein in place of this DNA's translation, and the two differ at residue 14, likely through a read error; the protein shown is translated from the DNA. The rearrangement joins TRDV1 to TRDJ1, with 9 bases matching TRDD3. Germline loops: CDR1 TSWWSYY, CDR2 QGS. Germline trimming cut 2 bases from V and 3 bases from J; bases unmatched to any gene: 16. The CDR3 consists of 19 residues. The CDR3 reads CALGEITYGDTTFADKLIF. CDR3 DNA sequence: TGTGCTCTTGGGGAAATCACATACGGGGATACGACCTTCGCCGATAAACTCATCTTT.

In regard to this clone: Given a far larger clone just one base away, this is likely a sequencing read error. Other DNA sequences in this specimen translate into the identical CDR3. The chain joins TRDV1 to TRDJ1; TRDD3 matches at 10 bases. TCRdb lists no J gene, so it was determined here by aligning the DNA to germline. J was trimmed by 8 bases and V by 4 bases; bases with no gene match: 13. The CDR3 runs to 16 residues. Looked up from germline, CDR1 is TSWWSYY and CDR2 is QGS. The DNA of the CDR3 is TGTGCTCTTGGGGGCCTCCCGAGAGGGGGGATACGCAAACTCATCTTT. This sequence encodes CALGGLPRGGIRKLIF.

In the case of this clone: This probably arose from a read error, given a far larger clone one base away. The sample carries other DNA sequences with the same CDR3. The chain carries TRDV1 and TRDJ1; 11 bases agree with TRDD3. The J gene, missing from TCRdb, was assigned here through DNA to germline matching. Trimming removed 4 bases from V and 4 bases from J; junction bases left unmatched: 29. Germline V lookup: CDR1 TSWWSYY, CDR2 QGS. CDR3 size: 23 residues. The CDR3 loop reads CALGARIPRLRTLFWGILDKLIF. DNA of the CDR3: TGTGCTCTTGGGGCCCGAATCCCCCGACTACGTACTCTCTTCTGGGGGATACTCGATAAACTCATCTTT.